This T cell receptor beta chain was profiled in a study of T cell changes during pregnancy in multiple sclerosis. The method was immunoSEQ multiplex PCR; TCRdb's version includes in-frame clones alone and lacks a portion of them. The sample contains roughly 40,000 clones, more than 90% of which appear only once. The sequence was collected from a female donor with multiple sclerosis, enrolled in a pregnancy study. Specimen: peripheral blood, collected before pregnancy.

The DNA of the CDR3 is TGTGCCAGCCACGGGGTCGGCGAGCAGTACTTC. This codes for CASHGVGEQYF. The chain links TRBV6-5 to TRBJ2-7; D is perhaps TRBD2 (5 bases). The ends were cut back, 8 bases at V and 6 bases at J, with 11 bases in the middle. Germline V gene sequence: CDR1 MNHEY, CDR2 SVGAGI. The CDR3 sequence is 11 residues long.